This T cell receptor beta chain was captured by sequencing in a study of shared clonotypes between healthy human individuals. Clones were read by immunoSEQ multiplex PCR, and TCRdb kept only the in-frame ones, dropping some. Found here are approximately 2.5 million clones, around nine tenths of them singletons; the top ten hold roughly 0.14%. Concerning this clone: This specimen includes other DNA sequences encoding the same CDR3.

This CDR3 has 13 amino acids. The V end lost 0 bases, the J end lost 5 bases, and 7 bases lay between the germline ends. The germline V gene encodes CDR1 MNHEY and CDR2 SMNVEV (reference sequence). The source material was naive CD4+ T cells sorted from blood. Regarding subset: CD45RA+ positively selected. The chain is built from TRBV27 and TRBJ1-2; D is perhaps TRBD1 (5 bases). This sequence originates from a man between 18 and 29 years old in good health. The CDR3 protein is CASSLSSGYGYTF. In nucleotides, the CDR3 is TGTGCCAGCAGTTTATCCTCAGGGTATGGCTACACCTTC.